This T cell receptor beta chain was captured in a study of early T cells in non-severe SARS-CoV-2 infection. Study information: Chains from this unsorted whole-blood bulk RNA could not be paired.

J lost 2 bases, V lost 3 bases, and 7 bases had no gene match. The germline CDR1 and CDR2 sequences are SGHTA and FQGNSA. The CDR3 runs to 16 residues. Tagging with unique molecular identifiers was applied to individual cDNA molecules. TCRdb redid the calling of the 5' RACE reads with MiXCR, one entry per CDR3 protein. The sample has 35,000 to 45,000 distinct CDR3 sequences; 12% are singletons. In this sample, this clonotype turned up many times. Its antigen is currently unknown. Study-level points and caveats: VDJdb matching skewed toward anti-spike CD8 responses, missing private and CD4 specificities.

This TCR was recovered from an adult who was a healthcare worker with PCR-confirmed SARS-CoV-2 infection or an uninfected control (not recorded which). The sequenced sample was whole blood. This sequence joins TRBV7-2 and TRBJ2-1; 7 bases align to TRBD2. CDR3 region: CASSFGGGVPYNEQFF. CDR3 DNA sequence: TGTGCCAGCAGCTTTGGGGGGGGAGTACCCTACAATGAGCAGTTCTTC.